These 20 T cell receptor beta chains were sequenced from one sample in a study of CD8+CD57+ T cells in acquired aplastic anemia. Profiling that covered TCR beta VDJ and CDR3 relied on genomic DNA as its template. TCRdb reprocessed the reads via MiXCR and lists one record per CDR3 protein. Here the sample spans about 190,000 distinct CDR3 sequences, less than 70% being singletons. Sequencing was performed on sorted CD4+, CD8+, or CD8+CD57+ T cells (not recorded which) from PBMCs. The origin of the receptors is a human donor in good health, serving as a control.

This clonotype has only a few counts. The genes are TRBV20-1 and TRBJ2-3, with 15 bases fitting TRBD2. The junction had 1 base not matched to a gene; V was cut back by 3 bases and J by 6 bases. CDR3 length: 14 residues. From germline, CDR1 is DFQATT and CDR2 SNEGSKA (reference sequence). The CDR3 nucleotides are TGCAGTGCTAGGGGGACTAGCGGGGGGGATACGCAGTATTTT. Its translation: CSARGTSGGDTQYF.

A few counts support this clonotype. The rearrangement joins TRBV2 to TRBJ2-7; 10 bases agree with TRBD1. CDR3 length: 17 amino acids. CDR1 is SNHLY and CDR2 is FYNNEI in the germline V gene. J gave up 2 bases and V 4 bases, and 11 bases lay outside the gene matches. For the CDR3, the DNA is TGTGCCAGCAGTGTCAGGGGACAGGGGAAGTGCCCCTACGAGCAGTACTTC. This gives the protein CASSVRGQGKCPYEQYF.

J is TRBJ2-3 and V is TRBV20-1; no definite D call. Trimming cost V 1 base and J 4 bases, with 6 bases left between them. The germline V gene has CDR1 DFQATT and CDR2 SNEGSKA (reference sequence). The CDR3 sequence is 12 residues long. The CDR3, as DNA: TGCAGTGCTAGAGGGATCGCAGATACGCAGTATTTT. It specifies CSARGIADTQYF.

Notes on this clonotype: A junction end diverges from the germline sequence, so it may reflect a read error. In DNA, the CDR3 is TGTACCACCAGCGCATTACAGGGATACAATGAGCAGTTCTTC. It specifies CTTSALQGYNEQFF. The gene calls are TRBV24-1 and TRBJ2-1, with D possibly TRBD1 on 6 matching bases. The CDR3 is made up of 14 amino acids. Germline V gives CDR1 KGHDR, CDR2 SFDVKD.

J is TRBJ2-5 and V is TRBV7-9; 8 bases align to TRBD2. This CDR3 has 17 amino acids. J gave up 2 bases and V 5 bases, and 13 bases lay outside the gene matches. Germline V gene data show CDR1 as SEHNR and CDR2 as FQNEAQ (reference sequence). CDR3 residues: CASSPGGPGLRQETQYF. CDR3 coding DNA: TGTGCCAGCAGCCCGGGGGGGCCGGGGCTACGTCAAGAGACCCAGTACTTC.

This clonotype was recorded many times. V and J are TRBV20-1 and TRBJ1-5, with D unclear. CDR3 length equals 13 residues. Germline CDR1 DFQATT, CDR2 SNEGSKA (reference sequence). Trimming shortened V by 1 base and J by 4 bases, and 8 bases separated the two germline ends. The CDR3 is CSARAQQNQPQHF. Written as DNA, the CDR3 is TGCAGTGCTAGAGCACAGCAAAATCAGCCCCAGCATTTT.

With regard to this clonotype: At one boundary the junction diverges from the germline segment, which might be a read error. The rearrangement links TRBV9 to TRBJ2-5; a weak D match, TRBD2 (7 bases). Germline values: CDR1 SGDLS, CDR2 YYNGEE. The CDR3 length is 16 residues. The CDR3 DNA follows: TGTGCCAGCAGCGTAGAAGCGGGACGGGACAAGGAGACCCAGTGCTTC. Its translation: CASSVEAGRDKETQCF.

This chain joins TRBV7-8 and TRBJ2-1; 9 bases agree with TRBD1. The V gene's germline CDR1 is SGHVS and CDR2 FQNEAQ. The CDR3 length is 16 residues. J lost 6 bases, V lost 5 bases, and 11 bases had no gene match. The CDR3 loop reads CASSLLTGGFSNEQFF. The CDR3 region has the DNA TGTGCCAGCAGCCTCCTGACAGGGGGGTTCTCCAATGAGCAGTTCTTC. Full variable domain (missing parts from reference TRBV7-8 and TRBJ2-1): GAGVSQSPRYKVAKRGQDVALRCDPISGHVSLFWYQQALGQGPEFLTYFQNEAQLDKSGLPSDRFFAERPEGSVSTLKIQRTQQEDSAVYLCASSLLTGGFSNEQFFGPGTRLTVL.

In DNA form, the CDR3 reads TGTGCCAGCAGCTCAAACAGGGAAGAGACCCAGTACTTC. Residues: CASSSNREETQYF. The rearrangement links TRBV7-2 to TRBJ2-5, with a weak D call TRBD1 (6 bases). This CDR3 region has 13 residues. The V and J ends lost 4 bases and 3 bases respectively, with 9 bases between them. Per the germline V gene, CDR1 is SGHTA and CDR2 is FQGNSA.

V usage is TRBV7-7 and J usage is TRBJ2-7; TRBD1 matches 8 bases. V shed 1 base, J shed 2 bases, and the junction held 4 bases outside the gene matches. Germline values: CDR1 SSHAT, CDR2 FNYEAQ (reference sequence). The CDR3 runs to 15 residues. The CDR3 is CASSLGDRNTYEQYF. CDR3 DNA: TGTGCCAGCAGCTTAGGGGACAGGAACACCTACGAGCAGTACTTC.

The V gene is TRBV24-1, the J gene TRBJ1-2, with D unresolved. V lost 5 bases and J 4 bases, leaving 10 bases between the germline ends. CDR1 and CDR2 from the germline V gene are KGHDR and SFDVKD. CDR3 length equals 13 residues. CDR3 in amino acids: CATSGRASYGYTF. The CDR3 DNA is TGTGCCACCAGTGGTCGGGCGAGCTATGGCTACACCTTC.

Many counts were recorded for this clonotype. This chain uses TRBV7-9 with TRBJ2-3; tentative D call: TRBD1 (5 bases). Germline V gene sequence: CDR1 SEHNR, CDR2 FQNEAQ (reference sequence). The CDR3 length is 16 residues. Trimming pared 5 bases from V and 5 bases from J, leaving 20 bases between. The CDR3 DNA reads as TGTGCCAGCAGCCCTAGGATGGGGCTTCTCGGAGATACGCAGTATTTT. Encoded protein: CASSPRMGLLGDTQYF.

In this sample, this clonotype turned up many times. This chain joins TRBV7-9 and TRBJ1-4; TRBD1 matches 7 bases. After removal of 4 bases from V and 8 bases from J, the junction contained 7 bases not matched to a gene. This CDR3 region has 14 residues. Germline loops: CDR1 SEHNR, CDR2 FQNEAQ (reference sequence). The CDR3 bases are TGTGCCAGCAGCTGGACAGGAGGGGACGAAAAACTGTTTTTT. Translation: CASSWTGGDEKLFF.

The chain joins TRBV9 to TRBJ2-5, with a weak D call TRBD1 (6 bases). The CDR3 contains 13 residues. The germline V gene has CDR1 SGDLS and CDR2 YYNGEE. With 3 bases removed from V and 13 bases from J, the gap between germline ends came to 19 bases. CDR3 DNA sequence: TGTGCCAGCAGCGCGGAAGTTGGACAGCCCGTGTACTTC. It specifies CASSAEVGQPVYF.

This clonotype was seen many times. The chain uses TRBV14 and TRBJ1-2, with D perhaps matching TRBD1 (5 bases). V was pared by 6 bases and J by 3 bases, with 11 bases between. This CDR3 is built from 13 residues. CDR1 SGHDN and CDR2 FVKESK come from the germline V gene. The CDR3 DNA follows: TGTGCCAGCAGACCCGGGGGGGACTATGGCTACACCTTC. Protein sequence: CASRPGGDYGYTF.

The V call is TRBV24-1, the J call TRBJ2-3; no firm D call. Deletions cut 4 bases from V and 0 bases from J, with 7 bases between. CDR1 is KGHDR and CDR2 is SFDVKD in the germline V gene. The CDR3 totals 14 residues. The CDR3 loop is CATSDFKSTDTQYF. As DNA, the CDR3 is TGTGCCACCAGTGACTTCAAAAGCACAGATACGCAGTATTTT.

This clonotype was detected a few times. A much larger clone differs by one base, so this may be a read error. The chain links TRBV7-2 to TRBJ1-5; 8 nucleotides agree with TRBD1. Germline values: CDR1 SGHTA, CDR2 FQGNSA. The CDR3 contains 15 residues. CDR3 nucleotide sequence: TGTGCCAGCAGCCAAGAAGACAGGGGCGGTCAGCTCCAGCATTTT. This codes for CASSQEDRGGQLQHF.

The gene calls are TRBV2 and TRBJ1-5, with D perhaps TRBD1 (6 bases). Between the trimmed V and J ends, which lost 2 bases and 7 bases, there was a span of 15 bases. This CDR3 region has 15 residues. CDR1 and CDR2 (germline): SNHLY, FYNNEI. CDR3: CASSEMGTLDQPQHF. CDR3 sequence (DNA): TGTGCCAGCAGTGAAATGGGGACACTGGACCAGCCCCAGCATTTT.

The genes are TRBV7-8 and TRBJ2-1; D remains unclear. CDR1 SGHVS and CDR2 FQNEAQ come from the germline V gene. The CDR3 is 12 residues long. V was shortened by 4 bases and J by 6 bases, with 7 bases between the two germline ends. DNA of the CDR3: TGTGCCAGCAGCTCCCGAATCAATGAGCAGTTCTTC. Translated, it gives CASSSRINEQFF. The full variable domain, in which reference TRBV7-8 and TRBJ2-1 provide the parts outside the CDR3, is GAGVSQSPRYKVAKRGQDVALRCDPISGHVSLFWYQQALGQGPEFLTYFQNEAQLDKSGLPSDRFFAERPEGSVSTLKIQRTQQEDSAVYLCASSSRINEQFFGPGTRLTVL.

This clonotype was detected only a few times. CDR3 DNA sequence: TGCGCCAGCAGTCACGGGGGCGTCCCCCACGAGCAGTACTTC. Its protein is CASSHGGVPHEQYF. The genes are TRBV5-1 and TRBJ2-7; D is possibly TRBD1 or TRBD2 (6 bases each). Germline lookup yields CDR1 SGHRS and CDR2 YFSETQ. Trimming removed 5 bases at V and 5 bases at J, with 17 bases between. The CDR3 runs 14 residues.